The entry below gives a single T cell receptor (beta chain) sequence along with its context. Its antigen is not yet known. The sample holds no much larger clone one base away, and base qualities are not on file. Using the immunoSEQ hsTCRbeta Kit, TCR beta CDR3 regions were sequenced from DNA. The published analysis was carried out like this. TCR sequencing data were analysed with the ImmunoSEQ Analyzer. T cell clonality was defined as 1 minus Pielou's evenness computed on productive rearrangements. T cell diversity was measured with the inverse Simpson index on productive templates. T cell density was defined as TCR beta template counts normalized to usable DNA, with usable DNA estimated by amplifying and sequencing housekeeping genes. Two-sided Kruskal-Wallis tests were used to compare TCR metrics across histologic stages. In its TCRdb copy, this immuneACCESS table keeps in-frame sequences only and misses some clones. Where compared with another copy, unresolved V genes explain less than half of these, and the others have no known cause. The DNA gave D and trimming, while V, J and clone size come from that table. The sample table shows 6,500 to 9,500 clones, and approximately 77% are seen once. The ten largest clonotypes hold roughly a tenth of the sample.

Between 2014 and 2017, the patients underwent resection in either Japan or China. The histologic diagnosis of each case was independently confirmed on H&E slides by two lung cancer pathologists. For nucleic acid extraction, premalignant or tumor cells were enriched by macro-dissection following pathologic assessment. FFPE tissue was used for DNA isolation with the AllPrep DNA/RNA FFPE Kit. The entry originates in a study of immune evolution from preneoplasia to lung adenocarcinoma (dated by TCRdb to the early 2020s). For the study in its entirety: HLA loss of heterozygosity was seen in about 7%, 15% and 30% of AIS, MIA and ADC lesions, and in no AAH lesions. POLYSOLVER was used to infer class I HLA alleles from exome data, and LOHHLA was used to detect allele-specific HLA loss. According to the study, about 99 samples went through TCR sequencing. Immune contexture across lung adenocarcinoma precursors and invasive adenocarcinoma was profiled using immune gene expression, TCR sequencing and multiplex immunofluorescence. Resected precursor lesions (AAH, AIS, MIA) and invasive adenocarcinomas were compared against paired morphologically normal lung tissue. Sample size was based on specimen availability rather than a prior power calculation. Whole exome sequencing and methylation data from the same cohort of nodules were integrated with the immune data. The overall cohort was made up of 53 patients with pulmonary nodules who had surgical resection. The TCR sequencing data were obtained from some 50 patients.

Study-wide findings and limitations: The highest T cell clonality was observed in KRAS-mutant nodules compared with EGFR-mutant or double wild-type lesions. Findings were based on association rather than direct causation; larger cohorts with long-term follow-up and longitudinal biopsies were deemed needed. Clonality was highest in normal lung, while later-stage lesions appeared to show lower clonality but higher T cell density and diversity. Top T cell clone frequencies were highest in normal lung and appeared to decrease progressively from AAH through AIS, MIA and invasive adenocarcinoma. Because every patient came from Japan and China, how well the results apply to Western populations was uncertain.

Trimming takes 5 bases from V and 6 bases from J, and the germline ends sit 19 bases apart. The CDR3 holds 15 amino acids from the cysteine to the phenylalanine. The only DNA kept is the CDR3, 45 bases in frame from the first base. Reading the germline V gene (reference sequence) gives CDR1 GTSNPN and CDR2 SVGIG. The chain employs TRBV30 and TRBJ2-2; TRBD1 is a weak D gene call, 6 bases matching. Input material: FFPE lung adenocarcinoma in situ tissue. The cell subset or site label on this specimen signifies: preinvasive adenocarcinoma in situ (AIS). This TCR derives from a donor older than 65 with lung adenocarcinoma. Some clones in this sample may be carry-over from other donors' samples. The nucleotide sequence reads as follows: TGTGCCTGGGCTGGGACACCCGGTGGTCCCGGGGAGCTGTTTTTT. This is translated as CAWAGTPGGPGELFF.